This TCR beta chain was identified during a study of T cells in Graves' hyperthyroidism and ophthalmopathy. This clonotype was seen a handful of times. Its antigen remains unknown. Germline CDR1 SGHRS, CDR2 YFSETQ. The V and J ends lost 0 bases and 3 bases, in that order; junction bases with no gene match: 11. The CDR3 spans 18 residues. Study findings and constraints: Also found in blood were most expanded thyroid clonotypes above 0.001.

RNA transcripts provided the source from which TCR beta CDR3 regions were amplified. Primed by the HTBI set, a first-round RT-PCR was run on the TCR CDR3. TCRdb re-derived calls from the multiplex PCR reads in MiXCR, one entry per CDR3 protein. This table holds under 350,000 distinct CDR3 sequences, roughly 20% found once. The specimen was blood. This receptor was identified in a woman between 45 and 60 years old with Graves' hyperthyroidism. The rearrangement joins TRBV5-1 to TRBJ2-3, with 9 bases aligning to TRBD2. The DNA of the CDR3 is TGCGCCAGCAGCTTGGAGGTGGCGGCGGGAGGGGAAACAGATACGCAGTATTTT. It yields the protein CASSLEVAAGGETDTQYF. Full variable domain (rest looked up from reference TRBV5-1 and TRBJ2-3): KAGVTQTPRYLIKTRGQQVTLSCSPISGHRSVSWYQQTPGQGLQFLFEYFSETQRNKGNFPGRFSGRQFSNSRSEMNVSTLELGDSALYLCASSLEVAAGGETDTQYFGPGTRLTVL.